The rows below give T cell receptor beta chains drawn from one sample of a study of CD8 T cells in Susac syndrome. From the immunoSEQ multiplex PCR reads, TCRdb called clonotypes with MiXCR, one entry per CDR3 protein. The profile shows some 150,000 distinct CDR3 sequences, roughly 96% of them singletons. The sequencing sample was made of CD8+ T cells from PBMCs. The receptors originated from a human donor with multiple sclerosis. Both conserved end residues are part of each CDR3. A D gene is named only where the DNA matches it firmly.

J gene: TRBJ2-5
D gene: NA
V gene: TRBV9
CDR3 protein: CASSETTGNAETQYF
CDR3 DNA: TGTGCCAGCAGCGAGACGACAGGCAATGCGGAGACCCAGTACTTC

J gene: TRBJ2-2
D gene: NA
V gene: TRBV11-2
CDR3 protein: CASSPTGGELFF
CDR3 DNA: TGTGCCAGCAGCCCAACCGGCGGGGAGCTGTTTTTT

J gene: TRBJ1-2
D gene: TRBD1
V gene: TRBV12-5
CDR3 protein: CASGLYGQGDYGYTF
CDR3 DNA: TGTGCTAGTGGTTTGTACGGACAGGGAGACTATGGCTACACCTTC

J gene: TRBJ2-5
D gene: NA
V gene: TRBV7-8
CDR3 protein: CASSLGGVVETQYF
CDR3 DNA: TGTGCCAGCAGCTTAGGGGGAGTTGTAGAGACCCAGTACTTC

J gene: TRBJ1-1
D gene: NA
V gene: TRBV30
CDR3 protein: CAWSDSSAEAFF
CDR3 DNA: TGTGCCTGGAGCGACAGTAGCGCTGAAGCTTTCTTT

J gene: TRBJ1-2
D gene: NA
V gene: TRBV7-9
CDR3 protein: CASSLGGQNIQLHGYTF
CDR3 DNA: TGTGCCAGCAGCTTAGGTGGACAGAACATACAGCTTCATGGCTACACCTTC

J gene: TRBJ2-1
D gene: NA
V gene: TRBV30
CDR3 protein: CAWSEGGAEQFF
CDR3 DNA: TGTGCCTGGAGTGAGGGGGGCGCGGAGCAGTTCTTC

J gene: TRBJ2-1
D gene: TRBD1
V gene: TRBV7-3
CDR3 protein: CASSSGTDSYNEQFF
CDR3 DNA: TGTGCCAGCAGCTCCGGGACAGATTCCTACAATGAGCAGTTCTTC

J gene: TRBJ2-2
D gene: NA
V gene: TRBV24-1
CDR3 protein: CATSDLHTGELFF
CDR3 DNA: TGTGCCACCAGTGATTTGCATACCGGGGAGCTGTTTTTT

J gene: TRBJ2-1
D gene: NA
V gene: TRBV3-1
CDR3 protein: CASSQGVDGGPVYEQFF
CDR3 DNA: TGTGCCAGCAGCCAAGGGGTCGATGGGGGGCCAGTCTATGAGCAGTTCTTC

J gene: TRBJ1-5
D gene: NA
V gene: TRBV25-1
CDR3 protein: CASKGNPQHF
CDR3 DNA: TGTGCCAGCAAGGGTAATCCCCAGCATTTT

J gene: TRBJ2-2
D gene: TRBD2
V gene: TRBV9
CDR3 protein: CASSVGGTSRTGELFF
CDR3 DNA: TGTGCCAGCAGCGTCGGCGGGACTAGCCGCACCGGGGAGCTGTTTTTT

J gene: TRBJ2-1
D gene: TRBD2
V gene: TRBV20-1
CDR3 protein: CSARTSGGPEQFF
CDR3 DNA: TGCAGTGCTAGGACTAGCGGGGGGCCCGAGCAGTTCTTC

J gene: TRBJ1-2
D gene: TRBD1
V gene: TRBV29-1
CDR3 protein: CSVEGAGDRGRDYGYTF
CDR3 DNA: TGCAGCGTTGAAGGGGCTGGGGACAGGGGGCGCGACTATGGCTACACCTTC

J gene: TRBJ1-2
D gene: NA
V gene: TRBV19
CDR3 protein: CASRPLRGNPSANYGYTF
CDR3 DNA: TGTGCCAGTAGACCCTTAAGGGGAAACCCTTCCGCTAACTATGGCTACACCTTC

J gene: TRBJ2-5
D gene: TRBD2
V gene: TRBV7-2
CDR3 protein: CASSRSGGASETQYF
CDR3 DNA: TGTGCCAGCAGCCGGAGCGGGGGGGCTTCAGAGACCCAGTACTTC

J gene: TRBJ2-1
D gene: TRBD2
V gene: TRBV29-1
CDR3 protein: CSVVSGASSYNEQFF
CDR3 DNA: TGCAGCGTTGTGAGCGGGGCAAGCTCCTACAATGAGCAGTTCTTC

J gene: TRBJ2-1
D gene: NA
V gene: TRBV6-5
CDR3 protein: CASSTHGTRNNEQFF
CDR3 DNA: TGTGCCAGCAGTACCCACGGGACAAGAAACAATGAGCAGTTCTTC

J gene: TRBJ2-5
D gene: NA
V gene: TRBV11-2
CDR3 protein: CASRPTSSRETQYF
CDR3 DNA: TGTGCCAGCAGGCCCACTAGCTCGAGAGAGACCCAGTACTTC

J gene: TRBJ2-7
D gene: NA
V gene: TRBV7-7
CDR3 protein: CASSPTSYEQYF
CDR3 DNA: TGTGCTAGCAGTCCTACATCGTACGAGCAGTACTTC

J gene: TRBJ2-5
D gene: NA
V gene: TRBV7-8
CDR3 protein: CASSPRTGTQYF
CDR3 DNA: TGTGCCAGCAGCCCGAGAACAGGGACCCAGTACTTC

J gene: TRBJ2-3
D gene: NA
V gene: TRBV5-4
CDR3 protein: CASSSWTLDTQYF
CDR3 DNA: TGTGCCAGCAGCTCGTGGACTTTGGATACGCAGTATTTT

J gene: TRBJ2-3
D gene: NA
V gene: TRBV2
CDR3 protein: CASIGGGDTQYF
CDR3 DNA: TGTGCCAGCATAGGAGGGGGGGATACGCAGTATTTT